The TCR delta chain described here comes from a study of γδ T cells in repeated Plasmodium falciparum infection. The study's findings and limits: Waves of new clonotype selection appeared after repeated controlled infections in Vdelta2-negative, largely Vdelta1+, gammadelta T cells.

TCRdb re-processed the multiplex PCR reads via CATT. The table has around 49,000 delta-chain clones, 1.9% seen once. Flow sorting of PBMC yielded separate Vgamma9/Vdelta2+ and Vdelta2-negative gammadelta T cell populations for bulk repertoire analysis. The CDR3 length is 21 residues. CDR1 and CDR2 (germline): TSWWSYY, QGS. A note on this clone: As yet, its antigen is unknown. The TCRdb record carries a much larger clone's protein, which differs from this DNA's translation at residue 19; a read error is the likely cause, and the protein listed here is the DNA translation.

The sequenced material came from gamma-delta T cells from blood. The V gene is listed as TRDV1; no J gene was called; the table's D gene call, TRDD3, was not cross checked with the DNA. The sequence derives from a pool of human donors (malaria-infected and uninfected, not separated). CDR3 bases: TGTGCTCTTGGGCCTTACTTCCTACACGTACTGGGGATCGCAATGGCCAGACCCCGGATCTTT. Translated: CALGPYFLHVLGIAMARPRIF.